These 16 T cell receptor beta chains originate from one sample sequenced in a study of CD8+ T cells in alopecia areata. TCR sequencing used cDNA made by reverse transcription of extracted RNA. Using immunoSEQ multiplex PCR, the repertoire was profiled, and TCRdb retains in-frame clones only, with some absent. The sample has some 130,000 clones, roughly 61% seen once. Sequenced material: CD4+ T cells sorted from blood, taken at week 0. These receptors originate from a human donor with alopecia areata.

V and J are TRBV28 and TRBJ2-2; TRBD1 matches 9 bases. After removal of 5 bases from V and 6 bases from J, the junction contained 10 bases not matched to a gene. CDR1 is MDHEN, CDR2 SYDVKM, per germline. This CDR3 is built from 16 residues. CDR3 in DNA: TGTGCCAGCAGTCCAGGAGACAGGGGGTGGGCCGGGGAGCTGTTTTTT. This translates into CASSPGDRGWAGELFF. The entire variable domain, with the rest obtained from reference TRBV28 and TRBJ2-2, is as follows: DVKVTQSSRYLVKRTGEKVFLECVQDMDHENMFWYRQDPGLGLRLIYFSYDVKMKEKGDIPEGYSVSREKKERFSLILESASTNQTSMYLCASSPGDRGWAGELFFGEGSRLTVL.

This clone occurred a few times. The chain links TRBV18 to TRBJ1-1; D is uncertain. Germline V gives CDR1 KGHSH, CDR2 LQKENI. This CDR3 is 13 amino acids long. Trimming pared 6 bases from V and 3 bases from J, leaving 11 bases between. The CDR3 nucleotides are TGTGCCAGCTCCCGCACACCCGACACTGAAGCTTTCTTT. This codes for CASSRTPDTEAFF.

The chain couples TRBV5-1 to TRBJ2-7; TRBD2 aligns across 13 bases. Germline CDR1 reads SGHRS; CDR2 reads YFSETQ. With 2 bases clipped from V and 6 bases from J, the junction kept 14 bases outside the gene matches. There are 18 residues in the CDR3. CDR3 nucleotides: TGCGCCAGCAGCTTCAGAGGACTAGCGGGAGAGATCTTTTTCGAGCAGTACTTC. Amino acid sequence: CASSFRGLAGEIFFEQYF.

This clone has just one count. The J gene is TRBJ2-5, the V gene TRBV2, with 13 bases matching TRBD2. Losses at the gene ends were 6 bases for V and 1 base for J; bases not matched to a gene: 2. The germline CDR1 and CDR2 sequences are SNHLY and FYNNEI. There are 15 residues in the CDR3. The CDR3 sequence: CASSGLAGAQETQYF. CDR3 nucleotide sequence: TGTGCCAGCAGCGGACTAGCGGGGGCCCAAGAGACCCAGTACTTC.

This chain uses TRBV7-3 with TRBJ2-7; the match to TRBD1 covers 7 bases. Germline CDR1 SGHTA, CDR2 FQGTGA. This CDR3 contains 13 residues. After removal of 3 bases from V and 4 bases from J, the junction contained 3 bases not matched to a gene. In DNA, the CDR3 is TGTGCCAGCAGCTTGGGACAGCAATACGAGCAGTACTTC. It is translated as CASSLGQQYEQYF.

V and J are TRBV5-6 and TRBJ1-1; D is undetermined. V lost 2 bases to trimming and J lost 5 bases, with 4 bases between them. CDR3 length equals 11 residues. Germline V lookup: CDR1 SGHDT, CDR2 YYEEEE. The CDR3: CASSFYTEAFF. CDR3 coding DNA: TGTGCCAGCAGCTTTTATACTGAAGCTTTCTTT. Full variable domain (rest looked up from reference TRBV5-6 and TRBJ1-1): DAGVTQSPTHLIKTRGQQVTLRCSPKSGHDTVSWYQQALGQGPQFIFQYYEEEERQRGNFPDRFSGHQFPNYSSELNVNALLLGDSALYLCASSFYTEAFFGQGTRLTVV.

This chain uses TRBV25-1 with TRBJ1-2; weak D call: TRBD1 (6 bases). CDR1 and CDR2 (germline): MGHDK, SYGVNS. Trimming cost V 5 bases and J 8 bases, with 21 bases left between them. The CDR3 totals 15 residues. The CDR3 sequence is CASSTLSGQTGGYTF. The CDR3 region has the DNA TGTGCCAGCAGTACACTCAGCGGACAGACGGGAGGCTACACCTTC.

The J gene is TRBJ2-2, the V gene TRBV28; a possible D gene is TRBD2 (6 bases). Germline V gene data show CDR1 as MDHEN and CDR2 as SYDVKM. The length of the CDR3 is 14 residues. Trimming took off 10 bases at V and 6 bases at J, with 18 bases between the two ends. The CDR3 reads CATSNRGRPGELFF. The CDR3 DNA sequence: TGTGCCACCTCAAACCGTGGGAGGCCCGGGGAGCTGTTTTTT.

The chain uses TRBV4-3 and TRBJ1-1, with D uncertain. V was clipped by 0 bases and J by 1 base, with 9 bases between them. This CDR3 has 15 amino acids. Germline CDR1 reads LGHNA; CDR2 reads YSLEER. CDR3 sequence (DNA): TGCGCCAGCAGCCAAGAGTGGCAGAGGAACACTGAAGCTTTCTTT. Translated, it gives CASSQEWQRNTEAFF.

The rearrangement uses TRBV30 and TRBJ1-1; D gene uncertain. This CDR3 contains 13 residues. CDR1 is GTSNPN and CDR2 is SVGIG in the germline V gene (reference sequence). Trimming cost V 4 bases and J 9 bases, with 18 bases left between them. The CDR3 region is CAWNADLDVKAFF. CDR3 DNA: TGTGCCTGGAACGCTGACCTGGACGTGAAAGCTTTCTTT.

The V call is TRBV10-3, the J call TRBJ2-7; TRBD2 matches at 10 bases. V was clipped by 2 bases and J by 3 bases; unmatched bases: 4. The length of the CDR3 is 15 residues. CDR1 and CDR2 (germline): ENHRY, SYGVKD. CDR3 DNA sequence: TGTGCCATCAGTGAGACTAGCGGGAACGACTACGAGCAGTACTTC. Protein sequence: CAISETSGNDYEQYF.

This clone appeared a few times. The gene calls are TRBV7-9 and TRBJ2-5; D assignment may be TRBD1 or TRBD2 (5 bases each). The CDR3 spans 17 residues. V was pared by 0 bases and J by 1 base, with 15 bases between. CDR1 SEHNR and CDR2 FQNEAQ come from the germline V gene (reference sequence). CDR3 sequence: CASSLAGSGRVQETQYF. In nucleotides, the CDR3 is TGTGCCAGCAGCTTAGCTGGCTCGGGACGAGTCCAAGAGACCCAGTACTTC. Complete variable domain (other parts from reference TRBV7-9 and TRBJ2-5): DTGVSQNPRHKITKRGQNVTFRCDPISEHNRLYWYRQTLGQGPEFLTYFQNEAQLEKSRLLSDRFSAERPKGSFSTLEIQRTEQGDSAMYLCASSLAGSGRVQETQYFGPGTRLLVL.

The J gene is TRBJ2-3, the V gene TRBV5-4; tentatively, D is TRBD2 (5 bases). Trimming took off 4 bases at V and 0 bases at J, with 9 bases between the two ends. The length of the CDR3 is 14 residues. CDR1 SGHNT and CDR2 YYREEE come from the germline V gene (reference sequence). The CDR3 is CASSPGRSTDTQYF. CDR3 nucleotides: TGTGCCAGCAGCCCGGGAAGAAGCACAGATACGCAGTATTTT.

The V gene is TRBV5-1, the J gene TRBJ2-1; possible D gene TRBD1, 6 bases. In germline, CDR1 is SGHRS, CDR2 YFSETQ. V was cut by 4 bases and J by 14 bases, with 22 bases left in between. There are 14 residues in the CDR3. The CDR3: CASSIQTGTVEKFF. The CDR3 bases are TGCGCCAGCAGCATACAAACAGGGACCGTCGAAAAGTTCTTC. Full variable domain (missing parts from reference TRBV5-1 and TRBJ2-1): KAGVTQTPRYLIKTRGQQVTLSCSPISGHRSVSWYQQTPGQGLQFLFEYFSETQRNKGNFPGRFSGRQFSNSRSEMNVSTLELGDSALYLCASSIQTGTVEKFFGPGTRLTVL.

CDR3 in amino acids: CSVEGPGANVLTF. In nucleotides, the CDR3 is TGCAGCGTTGAAGGGCCTGGGGCCAACGTCCTGACTTTC. The rearrangement joins TRBV29-1 to TRBJ2-6; D ambiguous. Germline CDR1 reads SQVTM; CDR2 reads ANQGSEA. CDR3 length equals 13 residues. V gave up 1 base and J gave up 2 bases, with 3 bases separating them. Combining the CDR3 with reference TRBV29-1 and TRBJ2-6 gives the whole variable domain SAVISQKPSRDICQRGTSLTIQCQVDSQVTMMFWYRQQPGQSLTLIATANQGSEATYESGFVIDKFPISRPNLTFSTLTVSNMSPEDSSIYLCSVEGPGANVLTFGAGSRLTVL.

This sequence joins TRBV6-5 and TRBJ1-5; no clear D. V gave up 2 bases and J gave up 2 bases, with 4 bases separating them. The CDR3 has 13 amino acids. CDR1 and CDR2 from the germline V gene are MNHEY and SVGAGI. In DNA, the CDR3 is TGTGCCAGCAGTTACGGGGGCAATCAGCCCCAGCATTTT. This encodes CASSYGGNQPQHF.